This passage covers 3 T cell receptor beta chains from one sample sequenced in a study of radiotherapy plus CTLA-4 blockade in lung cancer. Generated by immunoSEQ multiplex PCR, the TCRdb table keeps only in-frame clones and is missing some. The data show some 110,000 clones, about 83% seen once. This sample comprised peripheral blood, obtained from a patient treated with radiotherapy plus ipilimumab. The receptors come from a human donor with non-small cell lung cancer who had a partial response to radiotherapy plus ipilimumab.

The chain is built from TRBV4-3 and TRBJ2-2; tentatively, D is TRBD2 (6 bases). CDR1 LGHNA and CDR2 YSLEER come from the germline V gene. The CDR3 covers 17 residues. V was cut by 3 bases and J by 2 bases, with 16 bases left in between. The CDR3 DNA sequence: TGCGCCAGCAGCCAGGGGAATAGCGGTGTAAACACCGGGGAGCTGTTTTTT. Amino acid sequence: CASSQGNSGVNTGELFF.

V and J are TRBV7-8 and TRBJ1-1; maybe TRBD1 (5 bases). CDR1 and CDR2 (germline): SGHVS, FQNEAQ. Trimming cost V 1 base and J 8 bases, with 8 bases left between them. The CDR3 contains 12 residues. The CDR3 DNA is TGTGCCAGCAGCTTAGTGGAGGGGGAAGCTTTCTTT. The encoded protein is CASSLVEGEAFF.

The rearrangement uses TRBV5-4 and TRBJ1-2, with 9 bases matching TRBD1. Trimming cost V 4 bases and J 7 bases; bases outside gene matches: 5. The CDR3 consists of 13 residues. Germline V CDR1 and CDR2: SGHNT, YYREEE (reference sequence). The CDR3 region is CASSQTGGSGYTF. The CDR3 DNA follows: TGTGCCAGCAGCCAAACAGGGGGCTCTGGCTACACCTTC.